Below, one TCR beta chain is given with its context. Germline V lookup: CDR1 SGHDT, CDR2 YYEEEE. This CDR3 spans 17 amino acids. Trimming took 0 bases from V and 3 from J; bases not matched to a gene: 7. This sample was taken from a study of T cell changes during pregnancy in multiple sclerosis. TCRdb's table, derived via immunoSEQ multiplex PCR, lists solely in-frame clones and lacks some. The table shows under 65,000 clones, with 85% to 95% occurring only once. This clonotype was obtained from a female donor with multiple sclerosis, enrolled in a pregnancy study. The material was CD8+ T cells from peripheral blood mononuclear cells, obtained in the third trimester of pregnancy. The chain combines TRBV5-6 with TRBJ2-5; 11 nucleotides agree with TRBD2. In DNA form, the CDR3 reads TGTGCCAGCAGCTTGGGACTAGCGGGACTCCTGAAAGAGACCCAGTACTTC. Translated, it gives CASSLGLAGLLKETQYF. The whole variable domain, remainder taken from reference TRBV5-6 and TRBJ2-5, is DAGVTQSPTHLIKTRGQQVTLRCSPKSGHDTVSWYQQALGQGPQFIFQYYEEEERQRGNFPDRFSGHQFPNYSSELNVNALLLGDSALYLCASSLGLAGLLKETQYFGPGTRLLVL.